This entry lists 15 T cell receptor beta chains sequenced from one sample in a study of T cell repertoires in cytomegalovirus infection. TCRdb reanalysed the reads using MiXCR and keeps one entry per CDR3 protein. The sample includes some 700,000 distinct CDR3 sequences, around 35% seen only once; the top ten take around a sixth. Their target antigens are unknown. The sequencing used cultured PBMCs, collected from culture after CMV antigen stimulation. The receptors come from a human donor in good health (CMV status not recorded). Some clones in this sample may be carry-over from other donors' samples.

The chain couples TRBV18 to TRBJ2-1, with D possibly matching TRBD1 (5 bases). V gave up 6 bases and J gave up 5 bases, with 17 bases separating them. This CDR3 comprises 15 residues. The V gene's germline CDR1 is KGHSH and CDR2 LQKENI. The CDR3 reads CASSQGLVSNNEQFF. The CDR3 DNA follows: TGTGCCAGCTCCCAGGGCTTGGTGTCCAACAATGAGCAGTTCTTC.

J is TRBJ1-6 and V is TRBV7-2; D call uncertain. The ends were cut back, 2 bases at V and 13 bases at J, with 12 bases in the middle. The length of the CDR3 is 13 residues. Germline CDR1 reads SGHTA; CDR2 reads FQGNSA. CDR3 sequence (DNA): TGTGCCAGCAGCTTAACTGAATTGCCGCCCCTCCACTTT. Translation: CASSLTELPPLHF.

This clonotype was seen at least ten times. The genes are TRBV7-2 and TRBJ1-1; 7 positions agree with TRBD1. CDR1 and CDR2 from the germline V gene are SGHTA and FQGNSA. The V and J ends lost 4 bases and 1 base, in that order; junction bases with no gene match: 3. The CDR3 has 14 residues. The CDR3 nucleotides are TGTGCCAGCAGCTCGGACAGGACGAACACTGAAGCTTTCTTT. This gives the protein CASSSDRTNTEAFF.

This clonotype turned up a few times. The chain is built from TRBV19 and TRBJ1-2; D might be TRBD1 (5 bases). V lost 5 bases, J lost 4 bases, and 26 bases lay in between. The CDR3 runs to 18 residues. Germline CDR1 and CDR2: LNHDA and SQIVND (reference sequence). CDR3 amino acids: CASSSRWYGDGEPYGYTF. CDR3 in DNA: TGTGCCAGTAGTTCAAGGTGGTATGGGGACGGAGAGCCCTATGGCTACACCTTC.

This clonotype occurred a few times. The rearrangement uses TRBV20-1 and TRBJ2-4; D unresolved. Trimming removed 0 bases from V and 0 bases from J, with 9 bases in between. CDR1 and CDR2 from the germline V gene are DFQATT and SNEGSKA (reference sequence). CDR3 length equals 15 residues. CDR3 residues: CSARDGRLAKNIQYF. For the CDR3, the DNA is TGCAGTGCTAGAGATGGGCGCCTAGCCAAAAACATTCAGTACTTC.

The chain links TRBV2 to TRBJ1-2, with a weak D call TRBD1 (6 bases). V was cut by 3 bases and J by 4 bases, with 9 bases left in between. Germline loops: CDR1 SNHLY, CDR2 FYNNEI. CDR3 length: 13 residues. This CDR3 reads CASSDEGVYGYTF. CDR3 coding DNA: TGTGCCAGCAGTGACGAGGGGGTCTATGGCTACACCTTC.

The rearrangement joins TRBV20-1 to TRBJ2-5, with D perhaps matching TRBD2 (6 bases). This CDR3 region has 14 residues. Germline lookup yields CDR1 DFQATT and CDR2 SNEGSKA (reference sequence). The ends were cut back, 0 bases at V and 4 bases at J, with 12 bases in the middle. The CDR3, as DNA: TGCAGTGCTAGAGATCTACCGGGAGTAGAGACCCAGTACTTC. The encoded protein is CSARDLPGVETQYF.

This chain links TRBV14 with TRBJ1-1; D gene unclear. The V end was cut by 0 bases, the J end by 3 bases, with 14 bases between. CDR1 is SGHDN, CDR2 FVKESK, per germline. The CDR3 extends over 16 amino acids. The CDR3 region is CASSQEGAVLHTEAFF. CDR3 in DNA: TGTGCCAGCAGCCAAGAAGGTGCGGTGCTGCACACTGAAGCTTTCTTT.

This clonotype came up a few times. The gene calls are TRBV7-4 and TRBJ1-5; 7 positions match TRBD1. V shed 5 bases, J shed 5 bases, and the junction held 6 bases outside the gene matches. CDR1 and CDR2 from the germline V gene are SGHVT and SQSDAQ. The CDR3 is 14 amino acids. CDR3 amino acids: CASSPSTGYQPQHF. The CDR3 DNA reads as TGTGCCAGCAGCCCCTCGACAGGGTATCAGCCCCAGCATTTT. The whole variable domain, filled in from reference TRBV7-4 and TRBJ1-5, reads GAGVSQSPRYKVAKRGRDVALRCDSISGHVTLYWYRQTLGQGSEVLTYSQSDAQRDKSGRPSGRFSAERPERSVSTLKIQRTEQGDSAVYLCASSPSTGYQPQHFGDGTRLSIL.

This clonotype was observed a few times. The V and J genes are TRBV15 and TRBJ2-7, with D possibly matching TRBD2 (5 bases). The V end lost 1 base, the J end lost 4 bases, and 11 bases lay between the germline ends. The CDR3 is 14 amino acids. Per germline, CDR1 LNHNV and CDR2 YYDKDF (reference sequence). The CDR3 DNA sequence: TGTGCCACCAGCAGAGTCCTAACGGGGTACGAGCAGTACTTC. This gives the protein CATSRVLTGYEQYF.

The rearrangement uses TRBV11-2 and TRBJ2-5; unclear D gene. The CDR3 has 14 residues. CDR1 and CDR2 from the germline V gene are SGHAT and FQNNGV. V was clipped by 2 bases and J by 5 bases, with 12 bases between them. Written as DNA, the CDR3 is TGTGCCAGCAGCTTACGCCATACTCCCGAGACCCAGTACTTC. Translated, it gives CASSLRHTPETQYF.

The V and J genes are TRBV7-2 and TRBJ2-3, with D maybe TRBD2 (6 bases). CDR3 length: 15 amino acids. Germline V gene data show CDR1 as SGHTA and CDR2 as FQGNSA. Trimming shortened V by 2 bases and J by 2 bases, and 11 bases separated the two germline ends. CDR3 sequence reads: CASSLLAALTDTQYF. DNA for the CDR3: TGTGCCAGCAGCTTATTAGCGGCGCTCACAGATACGCAGTATTTT.

The chain is built from TRBV7-9 and TRBJ1-2; D not certain. Germline loops: CDR1 SEHNR, CDR2 FQNEAQ (reference sequence). V was clipped by 1 base and J by 8 bases, with 8 bases between them. This CDR3 is built from 12 residues. DNA for the CDR3: TGTGCCAGCAGCTTAGAAGAGTTGGGCTACACCTTC. Translated: CASSLEELGYTF.

This chain connects TRBV7-9 to TRBJ2-7; 12 bases map to TRBD1. With 5 bases clipped from V and 7 bases from J, the junction kept 6 bases outside the gene matches. Germline CDR1 and CDR2: SEHNR and FQNEAQ (reference sequence). This CDR3 is 14 amino acids long. In DNA, the CDR3 is TGTGCCAGCAGCCCGGGACAGGGGGCTCAAGAGCAGTACTTC. This encodes CASSPGQGAQEQYF.

This clonotype was observed a few times. V and J are TRBV29-1 and TRBJ2-3; D possibly corresponds to TRBD2 (6 bases). Germline V lookup: CDR1 SQVTM, CDR2 ANQGSEA. CDR3 length equals 15 residues. The V end lost 4 bases, the J end lost 6 bases, and 20 bases lay between the germline ends. In DNA, the CDR3 is TGCAGCGTTGCCGGGGGTGCCCCCGCCGGGGATACGCAGTATTTT. This codes for CSVAGGAPAGDTQYF.